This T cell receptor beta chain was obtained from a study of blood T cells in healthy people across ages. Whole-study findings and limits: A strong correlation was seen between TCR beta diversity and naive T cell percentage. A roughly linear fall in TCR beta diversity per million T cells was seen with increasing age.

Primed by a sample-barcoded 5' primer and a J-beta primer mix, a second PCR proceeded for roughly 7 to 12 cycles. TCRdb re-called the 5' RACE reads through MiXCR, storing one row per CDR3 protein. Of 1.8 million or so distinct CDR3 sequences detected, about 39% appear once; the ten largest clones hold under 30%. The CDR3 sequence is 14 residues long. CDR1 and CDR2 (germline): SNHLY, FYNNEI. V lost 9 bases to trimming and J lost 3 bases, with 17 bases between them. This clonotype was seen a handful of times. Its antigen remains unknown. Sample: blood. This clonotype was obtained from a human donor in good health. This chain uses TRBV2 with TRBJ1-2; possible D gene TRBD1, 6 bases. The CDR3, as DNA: TGTGCCAGTGCGGCCGGGACACTAGACTATGGCTACACCTTC. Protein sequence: CASAAGTLDYGYTF.